The 14 T cell receptor beta chains below come from one sample, sequenced in a study of response to subunit inactivated influenza vaccine. From the RT-PCR reads, TCRdb called clonotypes with MiXCR, one entry per CDR3 protein. The sample includes fewer than 700,000 distinct CDR3 sequences, 10% to 15% of them seen just once. Source: PBMCs from blood, taken more than 35 days after vaccination. Receptor source: a man aged 45-65 years who received an inactivated influenza vaccine.

This clonotype was seen repeatedly, ten times or more. The chain links TRBV4-3 to TRBJ2-7; weak D call: TRBD2 (7 bases). The CDR3 runs to 15 residues. The V end was cut by 0 bases, the J end by 0 bases, with 9 bases between. Germline V gene sequence: CDR1 LGHNA, CDR2 YSLEER. CDR3 loop: CASSQDRGASYEQYF. CDR3 in DNA: TGCGCCAGCAGCCAAGATCGGGGGGCCTCCTACGAGCAGTACTTC.

This clonotype has more than one count but fewer than ten. J is TRBJ1-3 and V is TRBV7-6; TRBD1 matches at 12 bases. Germline assignment: CDR1 SGHVS and CDR2 FNYEAQ. This CDR3 contains 16 residues. Germline trimming cut 5 bases from V and 1 base from J; bases unmatched to any gene: 3. The CDR3: CASSLGQGASGNTIYF. CDR3 nucleotide sequence: TGTGCCAGCAGCCTGGGACAGGGGGCTTCTGGAAACACCATATATTTT.

Only a few counts were recorded for this clonotype. This chain connects TRBV5-1 to TRBJ1-5; tentative D call: TRBD1 (6 bases). Germline CDR1 is SGHRS and CDR2 is YFSETQ. V was clipped by 0 bases and J by 3 bases, with 10 bases between them. The CDR3 length is 15 residues. The CDR3 sequence: CASSLAGQTNQPQHF. Here the CDR3 DNA reads TGCGCCAGCAGCTTGGCCGGACAGACCAATCAGCCCCAGCATTTT.

This chain joins TRBV6-1 and TRBJ2-3; 8 bases agree with TRBD1. The V segment lost 6 bases and the J segment 2 bases; nucleotides outside the gene matches: 7. Germline lookup yields CDR1 MNHNS and CDR2 SASEGT. This CDR3 contains 15 residues. The CDR3: CASRKTGAHTDTQYF. The CDR3 DNA sequence: TGTGCCAGCAGGAAGACAGGGGCCCACACAGATACGCAGTATTTT.

This clonotype was found a few times. The chain uses TRBV20-1 and TRBJ2-1; 9 nucleotides align to TRBD1. The CDR3 is 13 amino acids. Germline trimming cut 4 bases from V and 7 bases from J; bases unmatched to any gene: 5. CDR1 is DFQATT, CDR2 SNEGSKA, per germline (reference sequence). CDR3 DNA: TGCAGTGCTACGGGACAGGGACCTAATGAGCAGTTCTTC. Translated: CSATGQGPNEQFF.

This clonotype was found many times. The chain is built from TRBV5-1 and TRBJ2-7, with TRBD1 identical over 8 bases. From germline, CDR1 is SGHRS and CDR2 YFSETQ. After removal of 4 bases from V and 5 bases from J, the junction contained 2 bases not matched to a gene. The CDR3 is 12 amino acids. CDR3 sequence (DNA): TGCGCCAGCAGCCGGACAGGGAACGAGCAGTACTTC. Its protein is CASSRTGNEQYF.

This clonotype has a handful of counts. The V gene is TRBV5-6, the J gene TRBJ2-7, with D uncertain. Trimming removed 4 bases from V and 6 bases from J, with 11 bases in between. The V gene's germline CDR1 is SGHDT and CDR2 YYEEEE. There are 12 residues in the CDR3. The CDR3 bases are TGTGCCAGCAGCCCGGGCCCGGGCGAGCAGTACTTC. It translates to CASSPGPGEQYF. Variable domain in full (rest from reference TRBV5-6 and TRBJ2-7): DAGVTQSPTHLIKTRGQQVTLRCSPKSGHDTVSWYQQALGQGPQFIFQYYEEEERQRGNFPDRFSGHQFPNYSSELNVNALLLGDSALYLCASSPGPGEQYFGPGTRLTVT.

A few counts support this clonotype. The chain uses TRBV27 and TRBJ1-2, with D possibly matching TRBD1 (6 bases). V was cut by 6 bases and J by 6 bases, with 11 bases left in between. CDR3 length equals 12 residues. The germline V gene has CDR1 MNHEY and CDR2 SMNVEV (reference sequence). CDR3 coding DNA: TGTGCCAGCAGAAGGGGGTTGGATGGCTACACCTTC. It codes for CASRRGLDGYTF.

There are a few counts of this clonotype. The chain joins TRBV20-1 to TRBJ2-5; the match to TRBD2 covers 7 bases. V dropped 4 bases and J dropped 7; count of bases not matched to a gene: 6. Germline V gene data show CDR1 as DFQATT and CDR2 as SNEGSKA (reference sequence). The length of the CDR3 is 12 residues. The CDR3 sequence is CSANWGGVTQYF. In DNA form, the CDR3 reads TGCAGTGCTAATTGGGGGGGAGTGACCCAGTACTTC.

This clonotype occurred a few times. The chain joins TRBV7-6 to TRBJ1-5; a possible D gene is TRBD1 (5 bases). CDR3 size: 15 residues. The germline gives CDR1 SGHVS, CDR2 FNYEAQ. Trimming took 5 bases from V and 0 from J, leaving 11 bases between them. CDR3 DNA: TGTGCCAGCAGCCCCGGGGCGGATAGCAATCAGCCCCAGCATTTT. This gives the protein CASSPGADSNQPQHF.

This clonotype was seen more than once but under ten times. The V gene is TRBV12-3 or TRBV12-4, the J gene TRBJ1-3; D unresolved. The CDR3 is made up of 16 amino acids. Trimming removed 7 bases from V and 4 bases from J, with 20 bases in between. DNA of the CDR3: TGTGCCAGCAACCCTCCCCCGTCGGGGTCCGGAAACACCATATATTTT. It codes for CASNPPPSGSGNTIYF.

This clonotype was seen many times. This sequence joins TRBV7-2 and TRBJ2-7, with 8 positions matching TRBD1. V dropped 4 bases and J dropped 3; count of bases not matched to a gene: 11. Per germline, CDR1 SGHTA and CDR2 FQGNSA. CDR3 length: 16 residues. CDR3 DNA sequence: TGTGCCAGCAGCTATGCCGGGACAGGAGTTTACTACGAGCAGTACTTC. Translating gives CASSYAGTGVYYEQYF.

This clonotype was seen ten or more times. The chain is built from TRBV6-1 and TRBJ2-1; 7 nucleotides line up with TRBD2. The germline gives CDR1 MNHNS, CDR2 SASEGT. V lost 8 bases, J lost 6 bases, and 10 bases stayed unmatched. CDR3 length: 14 residues. DNA of the CDR3: TGTGCCAGCGCCTTGGGCGGGAGTGGCAATGAGCAGTTCTTC. Translating it yields CASALGGSGNEQFF.

V is TRBV20-1 and J is TRBJ2-1; D is undetermined. CDR1 and CDR2 (germline): DFQATT, SNEGSKA (reference sequence). V was pared by 2 bases and J by 0 bases, with 5 bases between. CDR3 length: 13 residues. The CDR3 DNA reads as TGCAGTGCTAGACTACTCTCCTACAATGAGCAGTTCTTC. It yields the protein CSARLLSYNEQFF.